This passage covers 20 T cell receptor beta chains from one sample sequenced in a study of blood T cell repertoires in COVID-19. Here immunoSEQ multiplex PCR was the method, and the copy in TCRdb shows in-frame clones only, minus some. In the table there are around 57,000 clones, 70% to 90% of which are singletons. What was sequenced was peripheral blood. The receptors originated from a human donor with active COVID-19. The donor label of this sample is uncertain.

This chain connects TRBV4-2 to TRBJ2-2; 9 positions agree with TRBD2. The CDR3 consists of 17 residues. Germline-derived CDR1 and CDR2 are LGHNA and YNFKEQ. V lost 1 base to trimming and J lost 4 bases; unmatched junction nucleotides: 7. Written as DNA, the CDR3 is TGTGCCAGCAGCCAAGTATCTAGCGGGACCAGCACCGGGGAGCTGTTTTTT. Its protein is CASSQVSSGTSTGELFF.

V gene TRBV9 combines with J gene TRBJ1-4; 8 bases agree with TRBD1. CDR3 size: 15 residues. The trim removed 3 bases at V and 3 bases at J, leaving 4 bases unmatched. The germline V gene encodes CDR1 SGDLS and CDR2 YYNGEE. In DNA form, the CDR3 reads TGTGCCAGCAGCGGACAGGGGCGGGCTAATGAAAAACTGTTTTTT. Its protein product is CASSGQGRANEKLFF.

The V gene is TRBV19, the J gene TRBJ2-5; TRBD2 matches at 7 bases. Per the germline V gene, CDR1 is LNHDA and CDR2 is SQIVND (reference sequence). The ends lost 7 bases at V and 0 bases at J; junction bases unmatched: 8. The CDR3 is made up of 15 amino acids. CDR3 nucleotides: TGTGCCAGTACCCGGGGAGCGGGGCACCAAGAGACCCAGTACTTC. Residues: CASTRGAGHQETQYF. Full variable domain (remainder filled in from reference TRBV19 and TRBJ2-5): DGGITQSPKYLFRKEGQNVTLSCEQNLNHDAMYWYRQDPGQGLRLIYYSQIVNDFQKGDIAEGYSVSREKKESFPLTVTSAQKNPTAFYLCASTRGAGHQETQYFGPGTRLLVL.

This clone was detected only a few times. V usage is TRBV7-6 and J usage is TRBJ2-7; 7 nucleotides align to TRBD1. Per the germline V gene, CDR1 is SGHVS and CDR2 is FNYEAQ. Trimming cost V 5 bases and J 2 bases; bases outside gene matches: 9. The CDR3 extends over 15 amino acids. This CDR3 is CASSQAQGITYEQYF. The CDR3 DNA follows: TGTGCCAGCAGCCAAGCACAGGGGATTACCTACGAGCAGTACTTC.

The chain joins TRBV6-2 or TRBV6-3 to TRBJ2-7; no clear D. Trimming cost V 7 bases and J 7 bases, with 17 bases left between them. The germline gives CDR1 MNHEY, CDR2 SVGEGT. CDR3 length: 13 amino acids. The CDR3 region has the DNA TGTGCCAGCACCCCGGGCCCTCATAGGGAGCAGTACTTC. Translated, it gives CASTPGPHREQYF.

V is TRBV9 and J is TRBJ2-3, with TRBD2 identical over 9 bases. In germline, CDR1 is SGDLS, CDR2 YYNGEE. With V trimmed by 9 bases and J by 5 bases, 7 bases remained unmatched. The CDR3 has 13 residues. CDR3 bases: TGTGCCACTGGGGCGGGGGGGCAAGATACGCAGTATTTT. As protein: CATGAGGQDTQYF.

The chain links TRBV6-2 or TRBV6-3 to TRBJ2-3; a possible D gene is TRBD1 (7 bases). The CDR3 extends over 16 amino acids. Trimming pared 5 bases from V and 0 bases from J, leaving 15 bases between. The germline V gene encodes CDR1 MNHEY and CDR2 SVGEGT. The CDR3 reads CASSTDRDSSTDTQYF. In nucleotides, the CDR3 is TGTGCCAGCAGTACCGACAGGGACTCTAGCACAGATACGCAGTATTTT.

The chain links TRBV7-3 to TRBJ2-3; TRBD1 might be the D (6 bases). Germline CDR1 is SGHTA and CDR2 is FQGTGA. V was trimmed by 4 bases and J by 6 bases, leaving 14 bases between them. The CDR3 length is 14 residues. CDR3 protein: CASSYRDKYDTQYF. The CDR3 DNA sequence: TGTGCCAGCAGCTACCGGGACAAATACGATACGCAGTATTTT. The full variable domain, completed using reference TRBV7-3 and TRBJ2-3, is GAGVSQTPSNKVTEKGKYVELRCDPISGHTALYWYRQSLGQGPEFLIYFQGTGAADDSGLPNDRFFAVRPEGSVSTLKIQRTERGDSAVYLCASSYRDKYDTQYFGPGTRLTVL.

The chain combines TRBV24-1 with TRBJ2-1, with D possibly being TRBD2 (5 bases). This CDR3 region has 13 residues. The germline gives CDR1 KGHDR, CDR2 SFDVKD. The V and J ends lost 2 bases and 6 bases respectively, with 7 bases between them. In nucleotides, the CDR3 is TGTGCCACCAGTGATTGGACTTTCAATGAGCAGTTCTTC. Translation: CATSDWTFNEQFF.

The chain joins TRBV11-1 to TRBJ2-7; 7 bases are shared with TRBD1. The V and J ends lost 3 bases and 3 bases, in that order; junction bases with no gene match: 11. The CDR3 covers 16 residues. The germline V gene has CDR1 SGHAT and CDR2 FQDESV (reference sequence). CDR3 residues: CASSFSGTEGNYEQYF. CDR3 sequence (DNA): TGTGCCAGCAGCTTCTCCGGGACAGAAGGGAACTACGAGCAGTACTTC.

V usage is TRBV11-3 and J usage is TRBJ2-2, with D possibly matching TRBD1 (6 bases). Germline lookup yields CDR1 SGHNT and CDR2 YENEEA. The CDR3 is 15 amino acids. V dropped 4 bases and J dropped 2 bases, with 11 bases sitting between them. The CDR3 loop reads CASSSGATNTGELFF. In DNA, the CDR3 is TGTGCCAGCAGCTCAGGGGCAACAAACACCGGGGAGCTGTTTTTT. Full variable domain (missing parts from reference TRBV11-3 and TRBJ2-2): EAGVVQSPRYKIIEKKQPVAFWCNPISGHNTLYWYLQNLGQGPELLIRYENEEAVDDSQLPKDRFSAERLKGVDSTLKIQPAELGDSAVYLCASSSGATNTGELFFGEGSRLTVL.

The chain employs TRBV5-4 and TRBJ2-7; the match to TRBD1 covers 9 bases. Germline CDR1 reads SGHNT; CDR2 reads YYREEE (reference sequence). Losses at the gene ends were 4 bases for V and 6 bases for J; bases not matched to a gene: 8. The length of the CDR3 is 14 residues. The DNA for the CDR3 is TGTGCCAGCAGCCCCGGGACAGGGAGGGTCGAGCAGTACTTC. Translation gives CASSPGTGRVEQYF.

V is TRBV5-6 and J is TRBJ2-5, with D hard to call. The ends were cut back, 4 bases at V and 3 bases at J, with 10 bases in the middle. The V gene's germline CDR1 is SGHDT and CDR2 YYEEEE. The CDR3 extends over 13 amino acids. CDR3 amino acids: CASSPPREETQYF. The CDR3 DNA reads as TGTGCCAGCAGCCCTCCTAGAGAAGAGACCCAGTACTTC.

V is TRBV6-6 and J is TRBJ2-7, with D perhaps matching TRBD1 (7 bases). V shed 4 bases and J shed 1 base, with 17 bases lying between them. The CDR3 length is 16 residues. Germline-derived CDR1 and CDR2 are MNHNY and SVGAGI (reference sequence). The CDR3 nucleotides read TGTGCCAGCAGTTTGACGCGGGACAGACGATCCTACGAGCAGTACTTC. This sequence encodes CASSLTRDRRSYEQYF.

The chain recombines TRBV30 with TRBJ2-1; 13 positions agree with TRBD2. Germline V gene sequence: CDR1 GTSNPN, CDR2 SVGIG (reference sequence). With V trimmed by 1 base and J by 5 bases, 5 bases remained unmatched. CDR3 size: 16 residues. The CDR3 sequence: CAWSALAGGPDNEQFF. The CDR3 DNA follows: TGTGCCTGGAGTGCACTAGCGGGAGGGCCAGACAATGAGCAGTTCTTC.

Regarding this clone: Sequence at one end of the junction differs from germline and may be a read error. V gene TRBV7-2 combines with J gene TRBJ2-2; TRBD1 is a possible D gene (6 bases). CDR1 and CDR2 from the germline V gene are SGHTA and FQGNSA. This CDR3 contains 16 residues. The CDR3 spells CASSPMRDKNPGELFF. CDR3 DNA: TGTGCCAGCAGCCCGATGAGGGACAAGAACCCCGGGGAGCTGTTTTTT.

The chain joins TRBV10-3 to TRBJ1-2; D perhaps matches TRBD1 (5 bases). Trimming cost V 2 bases and J 2 bases, with 12 bases left between them. The CDR3 is 15 residues long. CDR1 and CDR2 from the germline V gene are ENHRY and SYGVKD. CDR3: CAISEPAGQNYGYTF. The CDR3 DNA is TGTGCCATCAGTGAGCCGGCAGGGCAGAACTATGGCTACACCTTC.

The CDR3: CASSHLSLAGGPGEQFF. Here the CDR3 DNA reads TGTGCCAGCAGCCACCTCTCACTAGCGGGAGGGCCTGGTGAGCAGTTCTTC. V and J are TRBV3-1 (or the pseudogene TRBV3-2) and TRBJ2-1, with TRBD2 identical over 13 bases. CDR1 is LGHDT, CDR2 YNNKEL, per germline (reference sequence). V was clipped by 3 bases and J by 9 bases; unmatched bases: 11. The CDR3 has 17 residues.

V is TRBV5-1 and J is TRBJ2-5; D is ambiguous. This CDR3 comprises 11 residues. With 5 bases removed from V and 1 base from J, the gap between germline ends came to 3 bases. Germline-derived CDR1 and CDR2 are SGHRS and YFSETQ. CDR3 DNA sequence: TGCGCCAGCAGTAGCCAAGAGACCCAGTACTTC. Its translation is CASSSQETQYF.

The rearrangement joins TRBV7-3 to TRBJ2-2, with D maybe TRBD2 (6 bases). Germline assignment: CDR1 SGHTA and CDR2 FQGTGA. The CDR3 extends over 14 amino acids. With 2 bases removed from V and 5 bases from J, the gap between germline ends came to 9 bases. The CDR3 region is CASSLERGTGELFF. The DNA for the CDR3 is TGTGCCAGCAGCTTAGAACGGGGGACCGGGGAGCTGTTTTTT.